The rows below give T cell receptor beta chains drawn from one sample of a study of tumor-infiltrating lymphocytes in primary liver carcinoma. TCRdb independently ran MiXCR on the multiplex PCR reads; one entry per CDR3 protein. The sample yields roughly 200,000 distinct CDR3 sequences, approximately 86% seen once. The sequenced sample consisted of tumor tissue from primary liver carcinoma. These TCRs come from a man aged 35 to 55 with primary liver carcinoma and hepatitis B virus infection. Each CDR3 is given without its conserved first and last residue. Only part of the rows carry a size: once, few, many, or a class if the clone is expanded.

>many|TRBJ2-3|TRBV28
ASSLGTGLTDTQY
>medium-sized|TRBJ1-6|TRBV4-3
ASSQDLQGQGSSYNSPLH
>.|TRBJ2-2|TRBV19
ASRPTAWELF
>.|TRBJ2-1|TRBV2
ATSGTSGAREHF
>.|TRBJ2-7|TRBV6-1
ASSTGTVGSYEQY
>.|TRBJ2-2|TRBV7-9
VSSLILQGWTVELF
>.|TRBJ2-1|TRBV4-1
ASSPDLAGAHNDQF
>.|.|TRBV12-3/TRBV12-4
ASSFRQGASPGTSTYEQF
>.|TRBJ2-3|TRBV24-1
ATSGRGKTSTDTQY
>.|TRBJ2-5|TRBV4-3
ESSQEEYLETQY
>.|TRBJ1-5|TRBV29-1
FVGGGNQPQH
>.|TRBJ2-2|TRBV4-3
ANSPRSPTRGGSTGELF
>.|TRBJ2-1|TRBV29-1
RTRLVGGRNEQF
>.|TRBJ1-5|TRBV11-3
ASSYSYGDQPQH
>.|TRBJ2-7|TRBV6-5
ACKGGPSGDTYEQY
>few|TRBJ2-5|TRBV25-1
ASSDPLKAGETQY
>.|TRBJ1-4|TRBV25-1
VSSPSGRGTHEKLF
>.|TRBJ2-7|TRBV6-2/TRBV6-3
ASIKASGSSYEQY
>.|TRBJ2-7|TRBV6-2/TRBV6-3
ASSTPTIEGYEQN
>.|TRBJ1-5|TRBV10-2
VNTAEFNQPQH
>.|TRBJ2-7|TRBV29-1
SVQTGIYDQY
>.|TRBJ2-7|TRBV5-4
ASNLGPGTGRYEQC
>.|TRBJ1-6|TRBV6-1
ARSELGNSSLH
>.|TRBJ2-1|TRBV5-6
ASSLDLAGIGEEQF
>.|TRBJ1-2|TRBV12-3/TRBV12-4
ASIPGGEDYGYT
>once|TRBJ2-3|TRBV14
ASSQVVSIDTQY
>.|TRBJ2-1|TRBV11-3
ASSIGVTNNEQF
>many|TRBJ2-4|TRBV4-3
ASSQEEGSIQY
>.|TRBJ2-3|TRBV29-1
SVLRGNIDTYY
>many|TRBJ2-2|TRBV6-2/TRBV6-3
ASRTGPNTGELF
>.|TRBJ2-2|TRBV11-2
VSSPDSRELS
>.|TRBJ1-2|TRBV29-1
SAMRGREGYT
>.|TRBJ2-2|TRBV6-2/TRBV6-3
ASIPGTLSTGELF
>.|TRBJ1-1|TRBV29-1
SVARHGSNTEAF
>.|TRBJ2-5|TRBV5-1
AGSPLGVGGETQY
>.|TRBJ2-7|TRBV7-9
PSNLDGGGGVEQY